This TCR beta chain was sequenced for a study of T cell responses to AZD1222 COVID-19 vaccine. The study, taken as a whole, reports: White British ancestry dominated among donors, who included more females, and clonal diversity was possibly underestimated. Close to half of all spike-specific TCRs reportedly target regions of the variants that are unmutated.

Produced via immunoSEQ multiplex PCR; TCRdb's table is partial and in-frame only. The data show 130,000 to 150,000 clones, around nine tenths seen once. A word on this clone: Its cognate antigen is unknown.

Germline V gene data show CDR1 as MDHEN and CDR2 as SYDVKM. The CDR3 covers 15 residues. This receptor was identified in an adult in good health. The V and J genes are TRBV28 and TRBJ1-5, with TRBD1 matching over 7 bases. The sequenced sample was peripheral blood, obtained on day 0 of AZD1222 vaccination. In DNA, the CDR3 is TGTGCATCAGTTTCCGCAGGGGGTGGCAATCAGCCCCAGCATTTT. It codes for CASVSAGGGNQPQHF.